The 11 T cell receptor beta chains below come from one sample, sequenced in a study of blood T cell repertoires in COVID-19. The protocol was immunoSEQ multiplex PCR, while the TCRdb copy is restricted to in-frame clones and leaves out a portion. The data show 250,000 to 350,000 clones, with 90% seen just once and around 4.5% held by the top ten. Sequenced sample: PBMCs or T cells enriched from blood (not recorded which). These TCRs come from a woman younger than 35 with acute COVID-19.

The chain uses TRBV5-1 and TRBJ2-3; D remains ambiguous. Germline CDR1 reads SGHRS; CDR2 reads YFSETQ. The CDR3 length is 15 residues. Trimming removed 5 bases from V and 0 bases from J, with 13 bases in between. This CDR3 reads CASRRLFSSTDTQYF. The CDR3 DNA reads as TGCGCCAGCAGGCGACTTTTCTCTAGCACAGATACGCAGTATTTT.

The V and J genes are TRBV5-1 and TRBJ1-1; 7 bases line up with TRBD1. The junction had 10 bases not matched to a gene; V was cut back by 4 bases and J by 1 base. The CDR3 consists of 16 residues. The germline V gene has CDR1 SGHRS and CDR2 YFSETQ. CDR3 loop: CASSLLPTGSNTEAFF. The CDR3 region has the DNA TGCGCCAGCAGCCTATTACCGACAGGGTCGAACACTGAAGCTTTCTTT.

The gene calls are TRBV6-5 and TRBJ2-7; 9 nucleotides line up with TRBD1. CDR1 is MNHEY and CDR2 is SVGAGI in the germline V gene. The CDR3 sequence is 14 residues long. V was pared by 5 bases and J by 1 base, with 3 bases of the junction left unmatched. DNA of the CDR3: TGTGCCAGCAGTAAGGACAGGGGATCCTACGAGCAGTACTTC. It specifies CASSKDRGSYEQYF.

This chain joins TRBV6-5 and TRBJ1-6; TRBD1 aligns across 9 bases. Looked up from germline, CDR1 is MNHEY and CDR2 is SVGAGI. The CDR3 runs to 15 residues. The J segment lost 5 bases and the V segment lost 5 bases, leaving 4 bases of the junction unmatched. Here the CDR3 reads CASSPGTGNNSPLHF. The CDR3 DNA sequence: TGTGCCAGCAGTCCCGGGACAGGGAATAATTCACCCCTCCACTTT.

The CDR3 DNA follows: TGTGCCAGCTCACGTCTAAGCACAGATACGCAGTATTTT. This translates into CASSRLSTDTQYF. The chain recombines TRBV18 with TRBJ2-3; D is undetermined. The CDR3 sequence is 13 residues long. With 4 bases removed from V and 0 bases from J, the gap between germline ends came to 5 bases. CDR1 is KGHSH and CDR2 is LQKENI in the germline V gene.

The DNA for the CDR3 is TGTGCCAGCAGCGTAGGACAGGGGATGACTGAAGCTTTCTTT. Protein sequence: CASSVGQGMTEAFF. This chain connects TRBV28 to TRBJ1-1, with 9 nucleotides matching TRBD1. The CDR3 totals 14 residues. CDR1 and CDR2 from the germline V gene are MDHEN and SYDVKM. Trimming took 6 bases from V and 5 from J; bases not matched to a gene: 7.

J is TRBJ1-5 and V is TRBV7-2; D might be TRBD1 (5 bases). Germline V gives CDR1 SGHTA, CDR2 FQGNSA. Between the trimmed V and J ends, which lost 5 bases and 3 bases, there was a span of 14 bases. There are 15 residues in the CDR3. CDR3 in DNA: TGTGCCAGCAGCCGGGGGGATACAAACAATCAGCCCCAGCATTTT. Its protein product is CASSRGDTNNQPQHF.

This chain connects TRBV6-5 to TRBJ2-7, with 8 bases lining up with TRBD1. The ends lost 6 bases at V and 6 bases at J; junction bases unmatched: 7. In germline, CDR1 is MNHEY, CDR2 SVGAGI. CDR3 length: 13 amino acids. The CDR3 protein is CASREDRAGEQYF. CDR3 nucleotides: TGTGCCAGCAGGGAGGACAGGGCGGGCGAGCAGTACTTC.

V gene TRBV28 combines with J gene TRBJ1-6; 10 bases match TRBD1. The CDR3 runs to 15 residues. Losses at the gene ends were 5 bases for V and 8 bases for J; bases not matched to a gene: 6. Per the germline V gene, CDR1 is MDHEN and CDR2 is SYDVKM. The CDR3 loop is CASSGPGQGYSPLHF. CDR3 DNA sequence: TGTGCCAGCAGTGGACCGGGACAGGGGTATTCACCCCTCCACTTT. Combining the CDR3 with reference TRBV28 and TRBJ1-6 gives the whole variable domain DVKVTQSSRYLVKRTGEKVFLECVQDMDHENMFWYRQDPGLGLRLIYFSYDVKMKEKGDIPEGYSVSREKKERFSLILESASTNQTSMYLCASSGPGQGYSPLHFGNGTRLTVT.

The chain recombines TRBV4-1 with TRBJ1-1; D remains unclear. Germline V gene data show CDR1 as MGHRA and CDR2 as YSYEKL. Trimming took 0 bases from V and 11 from J, leaving 19 bases between them. This CDR3 is 15 amino acids long. In DNA, the CDR3 is TGCGCCAGCAGCCAAGATAGTCAAGCGTACTCGGGGGCTTTCTTT. Its protein product is CASSQDSQAYSGAFF.

This clone was seen only once. The chain links TRBV19 to TRBJ2-7, with TRBD1 matching 11 bases. Germline V gene data show CDR1 as LNHDA and CDR2 as SQIVND (reference sequence). CDR3 length: 15 residues. V shed 6 bases and J 2 bases; nucleotides not matched to a gene: 6. CDR3 DNA sequence: TGTGCCAGTAGCCAACCGGGACAGGGGGCCTACGAGCAGTACTTC. As protein: CASSQPGQGAYEQYF. Based on the CDR3 plus reference TRBV19 and TRBJ2-7, the full variable domain is DGGITQSPKYLFRKEGQNVTLSCEQNLNHDAMYWYRQDPGQGLRLIYYSQIVNDFQKGDIAEGYSVSREKKESFPLTVTSAQKNPTAFYLCASSQPGQGAYEQYFGPGTRLTVT.